A selection of T cell receptor beta chains follows, all from one sample in a study of blood T cell repertoires in COVID-19. Sequencing was performed with immunoSEQ multiplex PCR; in TCRdb, only in-frame clones are kept and a portion is missing. The sample lists some 230,000 clones; 80% to 85% were seen once. Sequencing was performed on peripheral blood. All receptors derive from a woman between 25 and 40 years old who had recovered from COVID-19. Each CDR3 is given with its conserved first and last residue. D genes are given only for firm matches. The size field is filled for only some rows; it gives once, few, many or a size class.

.,TRBD1,TRBV25-1,TRBJ2-1,CATYGPDRDLSYNEQFF,TGTGCCACCTATGGCCCAGACAGGGACCTCTCCTACAATGAGCAGTTCTTC
.,TRBD2,TRBV7-2,TRBJ2-2,CASSLRLAGGNTGELFF,TGTGCCAGCAGCTTACGACTAGCGGGAGGGAACACCGGGGAGCTGTTTTTT
.,.,TRBV30,TRBJ1-1,CAWARALSAEAFF,TGTGCCTGGGCACGGGCCCTTAGCGCTGAAGCTTTCTTT
.,.,TRBV14,TRBJ1-2,CASSQDWGDYGYTF,TGTGCCAGCAGCCAAGATTGGGGGGACTATGGCTACACCTTC
.,TRBD2,TRBV6-4,TRBJ2-1,CASSEVSLAGAYNEQFF,TGTGCCAGCAGTGAAGTAAGTCTAGCGGGAGCGTACAATGAGCAGTTCTTC
.,.,TRBV25-1,TRBJ2-5,CASSEARGTKETQYF,TGTGCCAGCAGTGAAGCCCGGGGTACTAAAGAGACCCAGTACTTC
.,TRBD2,TRBV5-5,TRBJ2-7,CASSLALAGGRYEQYF,TGTGCCAGCAGCTTGGCCCTAGCGGGAGGGCGGTACGAGCAGTACTTC
.,.,TRBV28,TRBJ1-6,CASSFLQEYNSPLHF,TGTGCCAGCAGTTTTCTCCAGGAATATAATTCACCCCTCCACTTT
.,TRBD1,TRBV30,TRBJ1-2,CAWIWDRGLGGYTF,TGTGCCTGGATTTGGGACAGGGGTCTTGGAGGCTACACCTTC
.,TRBD2,TRBV27,TRBJ2-3,CASRRPGAGVTQYF,TGTGCCAGCAGGAGACCCGGAGCGGGAGTTACGCAGTATTTT
.,TRBD1,TRBV6-1,TRBJ2-6,CASSLGQGGNVLTF,TGTGCCAGCAGTTTAGGACAGGGAGGCAACGTCCTGACTTTC
.,TRBD1,TRBV10-3,TRBJ1-1,CAISRDRGQTEAFF,TGTGCCATCAGTCGTGACAGGGGGCAAACTGAAGCTTTCTTT
.,.,TRBV19,TRBJ2-2,CASSYVGGSTGELFF,TGTGCCAGTAGTTACGTAGGAGGGAGCACCGGGGAGCTGTTTTTT
.,TRBD1,TRBV28,TRBJ1-2,CASSLTGTGWKNTF,TGTGCCAGCAGTTTAACAGGGACAGGGTGGAAGAACACCTTC
.,.,TRBV2,TRBJ2-2,CASSEGWGPKAGELFF,TGTGCCAGCAGTGAAGGCTGGGGCCCAAAGGCCGGGGAGCTGTTTTTT
.,.,TRBV19,TRBJ2-5,CASSITGLTQETQYF,TGTGCCAGTAGTATTACGGGACTGACCCAAGAGACCCAGTACTTC
.,TRBD2,TRBV30,TRBJ2-1,CAWSVQRTSGRAVEQFF,TGTGCCTGGAGTGTCCAACGGACTAGCGGGAGGGCCGTTGAGCAGTTCTTC
.,TRBD1,TRBV5-1,TRBJ2-6,CASSLGQGTSGANVLTF,TGCGCCAGCAGCCTCGGACAGGGGACCTCTGGGGCCAACGTCCTGACTTTC
.,.,TRBV5-1,TRBJ2-3,CASSFQTSTDTQYF,TGCGCCAGCAGCTTCCAAACTAGCACAGATACGCAGTATTTT
.,.,TRBV5-1,TRBJ2-7,CASSLVRYEQYF,TGCGCCAGCAGCTTGGTGCGTTACGAGCAGTACTTC
.,.,TRBV27,TRBJ1-4,CASSPTTPTNEKLFF,TGTGCCAGCAGTCCAACTACCCCGACTAATGAAAAACTGTTTTTT
.,.,TRBV29-1,TRBJ1-5,CSVAGGNQPQHF,TGCAGCGTTGCCGGGGGGAATCAGCCCCAGCATTTT
.,.,TRBV18,TRBJ2-2,CASLGGLNTGELFF,TGTGCCAGCCTGGGCGGACTCAACACCGGGGAGCTGTTTTTT
.,.,TRBV11-3,TRBJ1-3,CASSFTRESTIYF,TGTGCCAGCAGCTTCACCCGGGAAAGCACCATATATTTT
.,TRBD2,TRBV3-1/TRBV3-2,TRBJ2-1,CASKLSGHNEQFF,TGTGCCAGCAAGCTTAGCGGGCACAATGAGCAGTTCTTC
.,TRBD1,TRBV4-1,TRBJ1-2,CASSQALLTGNYGYTF,TGCGCCAGCAGCCAAGCCCTCTTGACAGGGAACTATGGCTACACCTTC
.,.,TRBV5-1,TRBJ2-3,CASSLRPEGASTDTQYF,TGCGCCAGCAGCTTAAGACCGGAGGGAGCTAGCACAGATACGCAGTATTTT
.,TRBD1,TRBV7-9,TRBJ2-7,CAAGTGGHEQYF,TGTGCCGCAGGGACAGGGGGCCACGAGCAGTACTTC
.,TRBD2,TRBV7-3,TRBJ2-2,CASSLRLAGDHTGELFF,TGTGCCAGCAGCCTCCGACTAGCGGGAGATCACACCGGGGAGCTGTTTTTT
.,.,TRBV4-1,TRBJ2-7,CASSQGDGRAGYEQYF,TGCGCCAGCAGCCAAGGGGACGGGAGAGCCGGGTACGAGCAGTACTTC
.,.,TRBV6-5,TRBJ2-5,CASRPRERADQTQYF,TGTGCCAGCAGGCCTAGGGAGAGGGCGGATCAGACCCAGTACTTC
few,.,TRBV7-3,TRBJ2-1,CASSVRGPDEQFF,TGTGCCAGCAGCGTCCGAGGGCCCGATGAGCAGTTCTTC
.,.,TRBV27,TRBJ2-7,CASSFSPVAGESSYEQYF,TGTGCCAGCAGTTTTTCCCCCGTAGCCGGAGAAAGCTCCTACGAGCAGTACTTC
few,.,TRBV24-1,TRBJ1-3,CATSAPLRGLSGNTIYF,TGTGCCACCAGTGCGCCCCTCAGGGGCCTCTCTGGAAACACCATATATTTT
.,TRBD1,TRBV28,TRBJ1-2,CASSWTGGLDGYTF,TGTGCCAGCAGTTGGACAGGGGGCTTAGATGGCTACACCTTC
once,.,TRBV30,TRBJ2-5,CAWDDERLETQYF,TGTGCCTGGGATGACGAGCGTTTAGAGACCCAGTACTTC
.,TRBD1,TRBV5-1,TRBJ2-1,CASSPTPGTGFYNEQFF,TGCGCCAGCAGCCCAACCCCCGGGACAGGGTTTTACAATGAGCAGTTCTTC
once,.,TRBV28,TRBJ1-1,CASSSRWGPNTEAFF,TGTGCCAGCAGCTCTAGGTGGGGCCCGAACACTGAAGCTTTCTTT
.,.,TRBV9,TRBJ2-3,CASSEWAEPTDTQYF,TGTGCCAGCAGCGAGTGGGCAGAGCCCACAGATACGCAGTATTTT
.,.,TRBV5-1,TRBJ1-2,CASTLGSGQGGYTF,TGCGCCAGCACCCTGGGGTCGGGTCAGGGGGGCTACACCTTC
many,.,TRBV7-9,TRBJ1-2,CASSLLRGGYTF,TGTGCCAGCAGCTTATTAAGGGGTGGCTACACCTTC
few,.,TRBV5-1,TRBJ1-4,CASSQDRFATNEKLFF,TGCGCCAGCAGCCAAGACAGGTTTGCAACTAATGAAAAACTGTTTTTT
few,.,TRBV6-1,TRBJ1-4,CASSEAGVGGGDEKLFF,TGTGCCAGCAGTGAAGCGGGAGTGGGCGGGGGAGATGAAAAACTGTTTTTT
once,TRBD2,TRBV6-6,TRBJ2-2,CASSLSGPSGPNTGELFF,TGTGCCAGCAGTCTATCGGGTCCTAGCGGGCCAAACACCGGGGAGCTGTTTTTT
.,.,TRBV6-5,TRBJ1-1,CASRGLNTEAFF,TGTGCCAGCAGGGGACTTAACACTGAAGCTTTCTTT
.,.,TRBV28,TRBJ1-3,CASSPIGTKISGNTIYF,TGTGCCAGCAGTCCCATCGGGACAAAAATCTCTGGAAACACCATATATTTT